The sequence of this TCR beta chain was determined in a study of shared clonotypes between healthy human individuals. It was across several immunoSEQ plates that each subset's genomic DNA was evenly split. Sequencing used immunoSEQ multiplex PCR; TCRdb keeps in-frame clones, though not all of them. In the table there are roughly 660,000 clones, roughly 91% of which are singletons. Details on this clone: Antigen specificity is unknown.

The CDR3 covers 15 residues. Germline values: CDR1 SGHAT, CDR2 FQNNGV. V was clipped by 0 bases and J by 3 bases, with 12 bases between them. Findings and limits, study-wide: It was observed that 5% to 6.5% of naive CD4 clonotypes were shared across a few donors.

This clonotype was obtained from a man aged 18 to 30 in good health. Some clones in this sample may be carry-over from other donors' samples. The sample taken for sequencing was memory CD8+ T cells from PBMCs. Indicated subset: CD45RO+ cells pooled with CCR7-negative TemRA cells. This chain joins TRBV11-2 and TRBJ2-7; D uncertain. In DNA, the CDR3 is TGTGCCAGCAGCTTAGATTCGCCTAGGCGCTACGAGCAGTACTTC. It encodes CASSLDSPRRYEQYF.